These T cell receptor beta chains were read from a single sample in a study of blood T cell repertoires in COVID-19. Assay used: immunoSEQ multiplex PCR; TCRdb lists only in-frame clones, some missing. The data contain 250,000 or so clones, 80% to 90% of them singletons. Sequenced sample: peripheral blood. These receptor sequences come from a man aged 45-65 years with acute or convalescent COVID-19. The CDR3 runs from the conserved cysteine through the conserved F or W. Each record gives: clone size, CDR3 length, J gene, D gene, V gene, CDR3 protein, CDR3 DNA. A D gene is named only where the DNA matches it firmly. Part of the rows lack a size; the others show once, few, many or a class for expanded clones.

.	16	TRBJ2-7	.	TRBV21-1	CASSDEGAGGSYEQYF	TGTGCCAGCAGCGATGAGGGGGCGGGGGGGTCCTACGAGCAGTACTTC
.	14	TRBJ1-2	TRBD1	TRBV24-1	CATSDLDRVAGYTF	TGTGCCACCAGTGATTTGGACAGGGTAGCTGGCTACACCTTC
.	12	TRBJ1-2	.	TRBV5-6	CASSLRGDGYTF	TGTGCCAGCAGCTTGCGGGGGGATGGCTACACCTTC
.	13	TRBJ2-5	TRBD1	TRBV3-1/TRBV3-2	CASSLGTEETQYF	TGTGCCAGCAGTCTGGGGACAGAAGAGACCCAGTACTTC
.	12	TRBJ1-6	.	TRBV19	CASSISSGWLHF	TGTGCCAGTAGTATAAGTAGCGGCTGGCTCCACTTT
.	14	TRBJ1-2	.	TRBV11-2	CASSLGYGNYGYTF	TGTGCCAGCAGCTTAGGGTACGGGAACTATGGCTACACCTTC
once	12	TRBJ2-3	TRBD1	TRBV12-5	CASGLGDRGRYF	TGTGCTAGTGGTTTGGGGGACAGGGGGAGGTATTTT
.	13	TRBJ2-3	.	TRBV6-5	CASESVSTDTQYF	TGTGCCAGCGAGAGCGTTAGCACAGATACGCAGTATTTT
.	15	TRBJ2-7	TRBD2	TRBV6-5	CASSPLAGGPNEQYF	TGTGCCAGCAGCCCACTAGCGGGAGGGCCGAACGAGCAGTACTTC
.	16	TRBJ1-4	.	TRBV6-5	CASSYSGNRANEKLFF	TGTGCCAGCAGTTACTCGGGTAACAGGGCTAATGAAAAACTGTTTTTT
.	14	TRBJ2-5	TRBD2	TRBV4-1	CASSPGRTQETQYF	TGCGCCAGCAGCCCCGGGAGGACTCAAGAGACCCAGTACTTC
.	19	TRBJ2-1	TRBD2	TRBV11-3	CASSLVGPGLASNRGEQFF	TGTGCCAGCAGCTTAGTAGGGCCGGGACTAGCGTCGAATCGGGGTGAGCAGTTCTTC
.	15	TRBJ2-7	TRBD2	TRBV2	CASSDMLAGDYEQYF	TGTGCCAGCAGTGATATGCTAGCGGGAGACTACGAGCAGTACTTC
.	13	TRBJ2-2	.	TRBV7-9	CASSLGLNGELFF	TGTGCCAGCAGCTTAGGGCTGAACGGGGAGCTGTTTTTT
once	14	TRBJ2-3	TRBD2	TRBV2	CASRLAGSTDTQYF	TGTGCCAGCCGACTAGCGGGTAGCACAGATACGCAGTATTTT
.	14	TRBJ2-3	.	TRBV7-9	CASRRSGSTDTQYF	TGTGCCAGCAGGCGGAGTGGGAGCACAGATACGCAGTATTTT
.	13	TRBJ1-5	.	TRBV7-6	CASSGGPNQPQHF	TGTGCCAGCAGCGGAGGGCCTAATCAGCCCCAGCATTTT
.	17	TRBJ2-2	.	TRBV5-1	CASSLLMSGQSTGELFF	TGCGCCAGCAGCTTGCTTATGTCAGGGCAGTCGACCGGGGAGCTGTTTTTT
.	16	TRBJ2-2	TRBD2	TRBV5-1	CASSPLGGANTGELFF	TGCGCCAGCAGCCCCCTCGGGGGGGCGAACACCGGGGAGCTGTTTTTT
.	13	TRBJ1-5	.	TRBV5-4	CASSLGQHQPQHF	TGTGCCAGCAGCTTGGGACAGCATCAGCCCCAGCATTTT
.	16	TRBJ2-1	.	TRBV9	CASSFSRGPTPNEQFF	TGTGCCAGCAGCTTCTCCAGGGGCCCTACCCCCAATGAGCAGTTCTTC
.	12	TRBJ1-2	.	TRBV6-6	CASSQEGYGYTF	TGTGCCAGCAGCCAAGAGGGCTATGGCTACACCTTC